This TCR beta chain was sequenced for a study of human T cells and chemical hapten exposure. About the research overall: The patients, most of them female, presented with alopecia areata, totalis or universalis.

The time point here: patch test 2, 6 weeks after DPC sensitization. The treatment was: therapeutic diphenylcyclopropenone sensitization with weekly scalp DPC. Blood collection happened ahead of applying each patch test. As concerns this clonotype: Its antigen is as yet unknown.

Study-wide points: Given that the donors had alopecia, their immune response may differ from that seen in healthy people. Controls formed significantly fewer large CDR3 similarity clusters than expanded TCRs did.

In germline, CDR1 is KGHDR, CDR2 SFDVKD. The CDR3 loop spans 13 amino acids. The V end lost 6 bases, the J end lost 8 bases, and 15 bases lay between the germline ends. TCRdb redid the calling of the RACE reads with MiXCR, one entry per CDR3 protein. The table records roughly 94,000 distinct CDR3 sequences, roughly a tenth of them present only once. The material was whole blood, obtained in connection with sensitization to the hapten diphenylcyclopropenone (DPC). The clonotype comes from a woman in her forties with alopecia areata. Some clones in this sample may be carry-over from other donors' samples. The rearrangement uses TRBV24-1 and TRBJ1-1; D is unresolved. The CDR3 loop reads CATSFGNGAEAFF. The CDR3 DNA is TGTGCCACCAGTTTTGGTAACGGAGCAGAAGCTTTCTTT.